The 20 T cell receptor beta chains below come from one sample, sequenced in a study of human T cells and chemical hapten exposure. TCRdb re-analysed the RACE reads in MiXCR, keeping a single row per CDR3 protein. The data hold 50,000 to 75,000 distinct CDR3 sequences, with approximately 10% observed a single time. The sample's time point: patch test 3, about 24 weeks after DPC sensitization. This sample's treatment: therapeutic diphenylcyclopropenone sensitization with weekly scalp DPC. Sample: whole blood, taken in connection with sensitization to the hapten diphenylcyclopropenone (DPC). Receptor source: a woman aged 25 to 39 with alopecia areata. Some clones in this sample may be carry-over from other donors' samples.

This clonotype was seen a few times. The J gene is TRBJ1-1, the V gene TRBV28; D is uncertain. V lost 3 bases and J 1 base, leaving 9 bases between the germline ends. CDR3 length: 14 amino acids. Germline loops: CDR1 MDHEN, CDR2 SYDVKM. This CDR3 is CASSFFGPNTEAFF. The CDR3 coding sequence is TGTGCCAGCAGTTTCTTCGGGCCGAACACTGAAGCTTTCTTT.

The gene calls are TRBV7-6 and TRBJ2-7, with TRBD2 matching over 14 bases. The CDR3 runs to 16 residues. Germline CDR1 reads SGHVS; CDR2 reads FNYEAQ. V gave up 4 bases and J gave up 5 bases; unmatched junction bases: 7. Here the CDR3 DNA reads TGTGCCAGCAGCTCCCCACGGGGACTAGCGGGAGACGAGCAGTACTTC. It is translated as CASSSPRGLAGDEQYF.

As regards this clonotype: The germline gene is not matched at one end of the junction; a read error may be the cause. This chain joins TRBV15 and TRBJ2-5; 9 positions match TRBD2. The CDR3 sequence is 13 residues long. In germline, CDR1 is LNHNV, CDR2 YYDKDF (reference sequence). The CDR3 region is CATSRDVAGASFF. The CDR3 nucleotides are TGTGCCACCAGCAGAGATGTAGCGGGGGCCTCGTTTTTC. The whole variable domain, filled in from reference TRBV15 and TRBJ2-5, reads DAMVIQNPRYQVTQFGKPVTLSCSQTLNHNVMYWYQQKSSQAPKLLFHYYDKDFNNEADTPDNFQSRRPNTSFCFLDIRSPGLGDTAMYLCATSRDVAGASFFGPGTRLLVL.

This clonotype has a handful of counts. V and J are TRBV12-3 or TRBV12-4 and TRBJ2-1; 7 nucleotides agree with TRBD2. The J segment lost 7 bases and the V segment lost 5 bases, leaving 11 bases of the junction unmatched. The CDR3 extends over 15 amino acids. For the CDR3, the DNA is TGTGCCAGCAGTAGAAGCGGGGTAGTGATGAATGAGCAGTTCTTC. This translates into CASSRSGVVMNEQFF.

This clonotype was detected a few times. The V call is TRBV10-3, the J call TRBJ1-6, with unresolved D. The ends were cut back, 4 bases at V and 14 bases at J, with 9 bases in the middle. The CDR3 totals 11 residues. Germline V gives CDR1 ENHRY, CDR2 SYGVKD. CDR3 sequence reads: CAISVESTLHF. The DNA of the CDR3 is TGTGCCATCAGTGTTGAGTCGACCCTCCACTTT.

This clonotype was seen a handful of times. The chain links TRBV5-6 to TRBJ2-5; 8 nucleotides line up with TRBD2. There are 13 residues in the CDR3. Germline CDR1 is SGHDT and CDR2 is YYEEEE. The junction had 7 bases not matched to a gene; V was cut back by 7 bases and J by 5 bases. CDR3 sequence reads: CASYGLAGETQYF. The CDR3 DNA is TGTGCCAGCTACGGACTAGCCGGCGAGACCCAGTACTTC.

The table lists this clonotype with a few counts. The chain carries TRBV28 and TRBJ1-4; TRBD1 matches 8 bases. CDR3 length equals 16 residues. V was pared by 5 bases and J by 4 bases, with 9 bases of the junction left unmatched. The germline V gene encodes CDR1 MDHEN and CDR2 SYDVKM. The chain's CDR3 is CASSTNHRGFNEKLFF. For the CDR3, the DNA is TGTGCCAGCAGTACCAACCACAGGGGGTTTAATGAAAAACTGTTTTTT.

CDR3 bases: TGCGCCAGCAGCTTGGGACAGGGGAGCGCAGAAGCTTTCTTT. Its translation: CASSLGQGSAEAFF. The chain employs TRBV5-1 and TRBJ1-1, with 8 bases that match TRBD1. This CDR3 comprises 14 residues. In germline, CDR1 is SGHRS, CDR2 YFSETQ. Germline trimming cut 0 bases from V and 8 bases from J; bases unmatched to any gene: 6.

This clonotype was recorded a few times. This rearrangement joins TRBV20-1 to TRBJ1-3; the D gene is possibly TRBD1 (6 bases). CDR3 length: 14 amino acids. The V end lost 1 base, the J end lost 2 bases, and 9 bases lay between the germline ends. Germline-derived CDR1 and CDR2 are DFQATT and SNEGSKA (reference sequence). The CDR3 is CSARVRGPGNTIYF. The DNA of the CDR3 is TGCAGTGCTAGAGTTCGGGGGCCTGGAAACACCATATATTTT.

This chain connects TRBV6-1 to TRBJ2-5; TRBD2 is a possible D gene (6 bases). V lost 4 bases and J 6 bases, leaving 18 bases between the germline ends. Germline values: CDR1 MNHNS, CDR2 SASEGT. CDR3 length: 15 residues. The CDR3 protein is CASSATWDSLKTQYF. The CDR3 coding sequence is TGTGCCAGCAGTGCTACTTGGGACTCACTCAAGACCCAGTACTTC.

This chain joins TRBV11-2 and TRBJ2-1; TRBD2 matches at 7 bases. Germline CDR1 and CDR2: SGHAT and FQNNGV. CDR3 length: 15 amino acids. V lost 4 bases and J lost 2; bases outside the gene matches: 5. The CDR3 DNA reads TGTGCCAGCAGCTCAGGGAGGGCAACCTACAATGAGCAGTTCTTC. Amino acid sequence: CASSSGRATYNEQFF.

The V call is TRBV3-1, the J call TRBJ2-1, with D possibly TRBD1 on 5 matching bases. Germline V gives CDR1 LGHDT, CDR2 YNNKEL (reference sequence). Trimming left V 5 bases short and J 6 bases short, with 8 bases between. This CDR3 has 12 amino acids. CDR3 sequence (DNA): TGTGCCAGCAGCTCGCAGGGCAATGAGCAGTTCTTC. Translation: CASSSQGNEQFF.

This clonotype was counted ten times or more. The chain carries TRBV7-9 and TRBJ1-2; unclear D gene. CDR1 is SEHNR, CDR2 FQNEAQ, per germline (reference sequence). Trimming removed 0 bases from V and 0 bases from J, with 5 bases in between. The CDR3 is 14 residues long. CDR3 bases: TGTGCCAGCAGCTTAGCACAGCCTAACTATGGCTACACCTTC. Translating gives CASSLAQPNYGYTF.

This clonotype was recorded many times. The rearrangement links TRBV29-1 to TRBJ1-1; tentative D call: TRBD1 (5 bases). The CDR3 runs 12 residues. Per the germline V gene, CDR1 is SQVTM and CDR2 is ANQGSEA. V was trimmed by 6 bases and J by 3 bases, leaving 11 bases between them. In DNA form, the CDR3 reads TGCAGCGTCCTGAGGGGAGACACTGAAGCTTTCTTT. This gives the protein CSVLRGDTEAFF.

In this sample, this clonotype turned up a few times. The rearrangement joins TRBV20-1 to TRBJ2-3, with a weak D call TRBD2 (7 bases). Trimming took 4 bases from V and 2 from J, leaving 16 bases between them. The germline gives CDR1 DFQATT, CDR2 SNEGSKA (reference sequence). CDR3 length: 15 amino acids. The CDR3 bases are TGCAGTGCTATCCACGGCGGGGGCCCCACAGATACGCAGTATTTT. Its translation is CSAIHGGGPTDTQYF.

This clonotype was observed at least ten times. This chain connects TRBV18 to TRBJ2-1; 11 bases line up with TRBD1. V lost 1 base and J lost 8; bases outside the gene matches: 4. CDR1 and CDR2 from the germline V gene are KGHSH and LQKENI. This CDR3 comprises 15 residues. In nucleotides, the CDR3 is TGTGCCAGCTCACCACGGACAGGGGGCATCGATGAGCAGTTCTTC. Amino acids: CASSPRTGGIDEQFF.

On this clonotype: This clone may be a read error of a much larger clone one base away. CDR3 sequence: CCALNPLQRGSTDTQYF. The CDR3 DNA sequence: TGCTGTGCCCTAAACCCTCTACAGCGGGGGAGCACAGATACGCAGTATTTT. J is TRBJ2-3 and V is TRBV20-1; 8 nucleotides line up with TRBD2. The CDR3 runs to 17 residues. The germline V gene has CDR1 DFQATT and CDR2 SNEGSKA (reference sequence).

This clonotype came up many times. The chain carries TRBV5-6 and TRBJ1-6; a weak D match, TRBD1 (5 bases). The CDR3 extends over 13 amino acids. V was cut by 4 bases and J by 9 bases, with 11 bases left in between. Germline V gene lookup returns CDR1 SGHDT and CDR2 YYEEEE. CDR3 sequence reads: CASSPGGVSPLHF. CDR3 in DNA: TGTGCCAGCAGCCCAGGAGGGGTTTCACCCCTCCACTTT. The entire variable domain, with the rest obtained from reference TRBV5-6 and TRBJ1-6, is as follows: DAGVTQSPTHLIKTRGQQVTLRCSPKSGHDTVSWYQQALGQGPQFIFQYYEEEERQRGNFPDRFSGHQFPNYSSELNVNALLLGDSALYLCASSPGGVSPLHFGNGTRLTVT.

This clonotype was recorded at least ten times. The V gene is TRBV18, the J gene TRBJ2-2; no clear D gene. The CDR3 is 14 residues long. The V gene lost 3 bases and the J gene lost 0 bases, with 5 bases spanning the gap. In germline, CDR1 is KGHSH, CDR2 LQKENI. The CDR3 is CASSPRTNTGELFF. Written as DNA, the CDR3 is TGTGCCAGCTCACCGCGAACGAACACCGGGGAGCTGTTTTTT.

This clonotype came up many times. V is TRBV10-2 and J is TRBJ2-2, with D perhaps matching TRBD1 (5 bases). V lost 5 bases and J lost 4, with 11 bases in between. The V gene's germline CDR1 is WSHSY and CDR2 SAAADI. The CDR3 sequence is 14 residues long. The chain's CDR3 is CASSLGVGTGELFF. The CDR3 DNA reads as TGCGCCAGCAGTCTAGGGGTTGGCACCGGGGAGCTGTTTTTT.